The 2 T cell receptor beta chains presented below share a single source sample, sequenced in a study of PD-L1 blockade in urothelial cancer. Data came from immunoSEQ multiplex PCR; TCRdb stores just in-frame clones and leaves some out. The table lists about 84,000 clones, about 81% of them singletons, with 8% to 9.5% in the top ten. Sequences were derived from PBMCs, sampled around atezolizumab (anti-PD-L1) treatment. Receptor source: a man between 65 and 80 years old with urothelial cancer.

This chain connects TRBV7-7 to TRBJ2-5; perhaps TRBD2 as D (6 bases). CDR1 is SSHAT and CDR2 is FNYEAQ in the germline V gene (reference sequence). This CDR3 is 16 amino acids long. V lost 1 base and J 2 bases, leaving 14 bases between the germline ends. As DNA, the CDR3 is TGTGCCAGCAGCTTAGGTCGGGGGAGTCGGCAAGAGACCCAGTACTTC. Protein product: CASSLGRGSRQETQYF.

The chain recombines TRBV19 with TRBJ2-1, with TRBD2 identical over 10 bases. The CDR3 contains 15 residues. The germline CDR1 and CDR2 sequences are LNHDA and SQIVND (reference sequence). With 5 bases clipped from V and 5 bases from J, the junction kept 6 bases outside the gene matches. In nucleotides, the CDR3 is TGTGCCAGTAGTGCCCGGACTAGCGGAGACAATGAGCAGTTCTTC. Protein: CASSARTSGDNEQFF.